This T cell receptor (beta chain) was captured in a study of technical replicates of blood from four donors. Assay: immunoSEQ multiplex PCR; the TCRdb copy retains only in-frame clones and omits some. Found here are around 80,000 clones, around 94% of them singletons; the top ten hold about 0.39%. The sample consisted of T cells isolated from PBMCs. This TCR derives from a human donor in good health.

CDR3 nucleotide sequence: TGCAGCGTTGAAGGGGGAGGGGTGCCTGAAGCTTTCTTT. Translation gives CSVEGGGVPEAFF. The rearrangement joins TRBV29-1 to TRBJ1-1; TRBD1 might be the D (5 bases). Germline V gene sequence: CDR1 SQVTM, CDR2 ANQGSEA. The CDR3 spans 13 residues. Trimming removed 1 base from V and 6 bases from J, with 12 bases in between.